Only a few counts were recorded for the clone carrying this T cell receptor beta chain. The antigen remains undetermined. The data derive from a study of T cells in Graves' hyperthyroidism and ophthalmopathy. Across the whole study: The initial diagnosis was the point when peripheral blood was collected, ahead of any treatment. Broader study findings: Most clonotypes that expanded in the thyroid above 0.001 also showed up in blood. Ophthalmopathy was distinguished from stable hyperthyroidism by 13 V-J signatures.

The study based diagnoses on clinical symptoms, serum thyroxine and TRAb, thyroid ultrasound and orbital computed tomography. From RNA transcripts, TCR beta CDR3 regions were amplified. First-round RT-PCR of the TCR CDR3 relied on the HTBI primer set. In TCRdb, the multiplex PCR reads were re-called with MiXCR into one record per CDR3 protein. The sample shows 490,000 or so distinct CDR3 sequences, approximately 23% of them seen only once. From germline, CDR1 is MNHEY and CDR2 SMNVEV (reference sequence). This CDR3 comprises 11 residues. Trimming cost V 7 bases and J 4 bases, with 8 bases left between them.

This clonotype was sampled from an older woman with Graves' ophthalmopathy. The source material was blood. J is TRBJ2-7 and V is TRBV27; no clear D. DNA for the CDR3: TGTGCCAGCAAAAGGCGGTACGAGCAGTACTTC. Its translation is CASKRRYEQYF.